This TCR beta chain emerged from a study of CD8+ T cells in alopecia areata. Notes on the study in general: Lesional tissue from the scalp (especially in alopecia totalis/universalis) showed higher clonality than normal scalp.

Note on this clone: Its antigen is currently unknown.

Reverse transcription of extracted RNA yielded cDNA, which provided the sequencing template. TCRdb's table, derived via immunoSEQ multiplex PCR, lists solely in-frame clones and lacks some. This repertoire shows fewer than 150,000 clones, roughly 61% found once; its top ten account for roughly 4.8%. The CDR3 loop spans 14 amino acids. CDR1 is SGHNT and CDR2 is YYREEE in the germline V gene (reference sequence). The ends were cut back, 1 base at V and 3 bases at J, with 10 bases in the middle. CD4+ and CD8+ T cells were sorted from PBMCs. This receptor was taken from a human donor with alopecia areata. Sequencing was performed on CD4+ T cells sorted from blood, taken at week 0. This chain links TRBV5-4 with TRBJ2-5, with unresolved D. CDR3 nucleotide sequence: TGTGCCAGCAGCTTGTCGTCTAGGAAAGAGACCCAGTACTTC. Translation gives CASSLSSRKETQYF.